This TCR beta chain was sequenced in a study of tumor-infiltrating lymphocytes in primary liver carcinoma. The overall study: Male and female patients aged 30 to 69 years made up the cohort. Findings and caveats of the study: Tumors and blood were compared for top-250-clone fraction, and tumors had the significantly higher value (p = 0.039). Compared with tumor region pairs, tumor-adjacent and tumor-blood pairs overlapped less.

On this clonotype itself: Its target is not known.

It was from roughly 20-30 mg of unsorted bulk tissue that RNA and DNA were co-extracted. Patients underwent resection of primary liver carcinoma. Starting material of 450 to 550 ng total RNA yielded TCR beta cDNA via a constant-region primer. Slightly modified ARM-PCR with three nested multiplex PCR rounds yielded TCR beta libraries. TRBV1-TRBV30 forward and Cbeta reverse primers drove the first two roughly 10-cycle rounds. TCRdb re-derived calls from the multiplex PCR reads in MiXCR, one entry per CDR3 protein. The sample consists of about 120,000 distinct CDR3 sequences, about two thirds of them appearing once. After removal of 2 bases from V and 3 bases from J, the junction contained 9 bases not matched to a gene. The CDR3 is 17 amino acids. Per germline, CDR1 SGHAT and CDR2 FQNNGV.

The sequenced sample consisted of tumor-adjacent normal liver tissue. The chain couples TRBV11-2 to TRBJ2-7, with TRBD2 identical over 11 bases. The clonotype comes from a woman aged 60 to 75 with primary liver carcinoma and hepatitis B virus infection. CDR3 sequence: CASSLQRTSGLIYEQYF. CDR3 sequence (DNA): TGTGCCAGCAGCTTACAACGGACTAGCGGGCTGATCTACGAGCAGTACTTC.